These T cell receptor beta chains were read from a single sample in a study of cytomegalovirus exposure and HLA in healthy donors. Only in-frame clones appear in the TCRdb table, and some are missing; sequencing was by immunoSEQ multiplex PCR. The sample consists of 97,000 or so clones, roughly a tenth of them appearing once. Material: PBMCs. These receptor sequences come from a man in his fifties in good health and CMV-seropositive. CDR3s include the opening cysteine and the closing phenylalanine or tryptophan. D genes are given only for firm matches. Only some rows state a clone size, as once, few, many or a class for expanded clones.

TRBD2	TRBV30	TRBJ2-2	-	CAWSVLGLGLAGVTGELFF	TGTGCCTGGAGTGTACTTGGGTTAGGACTAGCGGGAGTAACCGGGGAGCTGTTTTTT
-	TRBV30	TRBJ2-2	few	CAWSVRGRGNTGELFF	TGTGCCTGGAGTGTACGCGGCAGGGGGAACACCGGGGAGCTGTTTTTT
-	TRBV9	TRBJ2-3	few	CASSVGGAPTDTQYF	TGTGCCAGCAGCGTAGGGGGAGCCCCCACAGATACGCAGTATTTT
TRBD1	TRBV2	TRBJ2-7	once	CASSAYGQGPYEQYF	TGTGCCAGCAGTGCCTACGGACAGGGGCCCTACGAGCAGTACTTC
-	TRBV4-1	TRBJ2-7	-	CASSQVPAAEQYF	TGCGCCAGCAGCCAAGTTCCAGCGGCCGAGCAGTACTTC
TRBD2	TRBV5-1	TRBJ2-5	few	CASSFDAGGSAETQYF	TGCGCCAGCAGCTTTGACGCGGGCGGGAGTGCAGAGACCCAGTACTTC
TRBD2	TRBV10-3	TRBJ2-3	-	CAISPRTSGTDTQYF	TGTGCCATCAGTCCAAGAACTAGCGGCACAGATACGCAGTATTTT
TRBD1	TRBV28	TRBJ1-5	few	CASSSIFVGGQGLYSNQPQHF	TGTGCCAGCAGTTCTATATTCGTCGGGGGACAGGGACTTTATAGCAATCAGCCCCAGCATTTT
-	TRBV5-4	TRBJ2-2	few	CASSLAGVAGELFF	TGTGCCAGCAGCTTGGCCGGGGTTGCCGGGGAGCTGTTTTTT
TRBD1	TRBV7-3	TRBJ2-7	-	CASSSGTGDYEQYF	TGTGCCAGCAGCTCCGGGACAGGGGACTACGAGCAGTACTTC
-	TRBV5-6	TRBJ1-5	few	CASSSRGSQPQHF	TGTGCCAGCAGCTCCAGGGGTAGTCAGCCCCAGCATTTT
-	TRBV18	TRBJ1-1	-	CASSPEGGVNTEAFF	TGTGCCAGCTCACCAGAGGGCGGGGTGAACACTGAAGCTTTCTTT
-	TRBV30	TRBJ1-1	few	CAWSQRETEAFF	TGTGCCTGGAGTCAACGGGAGACTGAAGCTTTCTTT
-	TRBV4-1	TRBJ1-3	few	CASSHPSSVDTIYF	TGCGCCAGCAGCCATCCGTCCTCTGTCGACACCATATATTTT
TRBD1	TRBV15	TRBJ1-4	few	CATSREQGEKLFF	TGTGCCACCAGCAGAGAACAGGGGGAAAAACTGTTTTTT
TRBD1	TRBV2	TRBJ2-2	few	CASNRDRGTGELFF	TGTGCCAGCAACCGGGACAGGGGGACCGGGGAGCTGTTTTTT
-	TRBV5-6	TRBJ2-1	-	CASSLRGGAYNEQFF	TGTGCCAGCAGCTTGAGAGGGGGAGCCTACAATGAGCAGTTCTTC
-	TRBV11-3	TRBJ2-3	few	CASSLTGSTDTQYF	TGTGCCAGCAGCTTAACAGGGAGCACAGATACGCAGTATTTT
-	TRBV4-2	TRBJ1-2	-	CASSQTEGVSGYTF	TGTGCCAGCAGCCAAACCGAGGGGGTGAGTGGCTACACCTTC